Presented here are 9 T cell receptor beta chains from one specimen sequenced in a study of cytomegalovirus exposure and HLA in healthy donors. The study ran its PCR with 60 Vbeta and 13 Jbeta primers. TCRdb's copy holds only in-frame clones and misses some; the assay was immunoSEQ multiplex PCR. The sample has 80,000 to 95,000 clones, about 78% seen once. Material: PBMCs. These receptor sequences come from a man between 18 and 35 years old in good health and CMV-seropositive.

V usage is TRBV4-1 and J usage is TRBJ1-1; D is possibly TRBD1 (6 bases). Trimming took off 4 bases at V and 1 base at J, with 19 bases between the two ends. Germline CDR1 is MGHRA and CDR2 is YSYEKL. This CDR3 comprises 17 residues. CDR3 protein: CASSPRDRLLANTEAFF. The CDR3 region has the DNA TGCGCCAGCAGCCCCAGAGACAGGCTCTTGGCGAACACTGAAGCTTTCTTT.

V is TRBV10-1 and J is TRBJ2-7; 8 bases line up with TRBD1. This CDR3 spans 14 amino acids. Trimming took 3 bases from V and 5 from J; bases not matched to a gene: 6. Germline V gives CDR1 WNHNN, CDR2 SYGVQD (reference sequence). In DNA form, the CDR3 reads TGCGCCAGCAGTGAACTGGACAGGGAAGACGAGCAGTACTTC. This gives the protein CASSELDREDEQYF.

This rearrangement joins TRBV6-4 to TRBJ2-3, with 7 bases matching TRBD2. CDR1 MRHNA and CDR2 SNTAGT come from the germline V gene. CDR3 length: 15 amino acids. V was clipped by 3 bases and J by 2 bases; unmatched bases: 5. The CDR3 DNA reads TGTGCCAGCAGTGATTACAGCGGGACCACAGATACGCAGTATTTT. It is translated as CASSDYSGTTDTQYF.

The chain uses TRBV6-1 and TRBJ2-7; 7 nucleotides line up with TRBD1. The V segment lost 6 bases and the J segment 9 bases; nucleotides outside the gene matches: 17. The germline gives CDR1 MNHNS, CDR2 SASEGT. The CDR3 covers 15 residues. The CDR3 sequence is CASRDLGQAYVGQYF. CDR3 DNA: TGTGCCAGCAGGGATCTTGGACAGGCCTACGTCGGGCAGTACTTC.

This clone was observed a handful of times. The chain has TRBV5-6 and TRBJ2-5; D is unresolved. Germline values: CDR1 SGHDT, CDR2 YYEEEE. V shed 4 bases and J shed 1 base, with 14 bases lying between them. The CDR3 is made up of 15 amino acids. This chain's CDR3 is CASSRLKPVQETQYF. CDR3 in DNA: TGTGCCAGCAGCCGACTCAAGCCCGTCCAAGAGACCCAGTACTTC.

This clone occurred a few times. This sequence joins TRBV18 and TRBJ1-3, with D unresolved. Germline values: CDR1 KGHSH, CDR2 LQKENI. V was shortened by 6 bases and J by 3 bases, with 18 bases between the two germline ends. The CDR3 is 16 residues long. CDR3 nucleotide sequence: TGTGCCAGCTCGCCCTCTAAAGAGGGAATTGGAAACACCATATATTTT. This codes for CASSPSKEGIGNTIYF.

V gene TRBV19 combines with J gene TRBJ2-1; D not resolved. Germline V gene sequence: CDR1 LNHDA, CDR2 SQIVND (reference sequence). The CDR3 length is 16 residues. The V end lost 3 bases, the J end lost 0 bases, and 12 bases lay between the germline ends. CDR3 loop: CASSISLLSSYNEQFF. Written as DNA, the CDR3 is TGTGCCAGTAGTATCTCCCTCTTGAGCTCCTACAATGAGCAGTTCTTC.

In this sample, this clone turned up a few times. This rearrangement joins TRBV19 to TRBJ1-1; 8 positions match TRBD1. The CDR3 sequence is 14 residues long. Trimming at V came to 6 bases and at J to 7 bases, leaving 10 bases not matched to a gene. CDR1 and CDR2 from the germline V gene are LNHDA and SQIVND (reference sequence). CDR3 residues: CASRLLTGVNEAFF. Written as DNA, the CDR3 is TGTGCCAGTAGACTCCTGACAGGGGTGAATGAAGCTTTCTTT.

This chain uses TRBV19 with TRBJ2-7; 7 positions match TRBD1. CDR1 LNHDA and CDR2 SQIVND come from the germline V gene (reference sequence). This CDR3 contains 12 residues. V lost 10 bases, J lost 2 bases, and 5 bases stayed unmatched. The CDR3 region has the DNA TGTGCCACCCAGACAGGGCCCTACGAGCAGTACTTC. Protein sequence: CATQTGPYEQYF.